This T cell receptor beta chain was recovered during a study of T cell changes during pregnancy in multiple sclerosis. Only in-frame clones appear in the TCRdb table, and some are missing; sequencing was by immunoSEQ multiplex PCR. The sample consists of around 47,000 clones, roughly 96% of them appearing once. The CDR3 is 18 residues long. V was clipped by 6 bases and J by 3 bases; unmatched bases: 11. CDR1 and CDR2 from the germline V gene are SNHLY and FYNNEI. The clonotype was recovered from a female donor with multiple sclerosis, enrolled in a pregnancy study. The V call is TRBV2, the J call TRBJ2-3; 14 nucleotides align to TRBD2. The sample in question was peripheral blood, obtained in the second trimester of pregnancy. The CDR3 region is CASRLTSGRAGRTDTQYF. CDR3 nucleotides: TGTGCCAGCAGGCTGACTAGCGGGAGGGCCGGGCGGACAGATACGCAGTATTTT.